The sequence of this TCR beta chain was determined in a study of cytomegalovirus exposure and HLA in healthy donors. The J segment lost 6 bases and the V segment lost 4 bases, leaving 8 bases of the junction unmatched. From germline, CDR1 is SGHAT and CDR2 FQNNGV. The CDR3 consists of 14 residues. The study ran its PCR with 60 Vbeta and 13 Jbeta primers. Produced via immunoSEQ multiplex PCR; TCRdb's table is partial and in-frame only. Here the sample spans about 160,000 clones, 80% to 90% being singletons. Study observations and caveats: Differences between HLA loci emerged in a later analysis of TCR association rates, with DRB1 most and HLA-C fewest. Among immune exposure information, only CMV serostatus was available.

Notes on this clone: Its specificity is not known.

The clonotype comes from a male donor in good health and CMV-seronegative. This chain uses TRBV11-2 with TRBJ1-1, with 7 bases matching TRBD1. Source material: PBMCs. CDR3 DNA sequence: TGTGCCAGCAGCTACACCGGGACAGAGGCTGAAGCTTTCTTT. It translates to CASSYTGTEAEAFF.